This is a list of T cell receptor beta chains from one sample in a study of blood T cell repertoires in COVID-19. Libraries were prepared by immunoSEQ multiplex PCR; TCRdb keeps only in-frame clonotypes and omits some of them. Among roughly 250,000 clones listed, roughly 88% were seen once. Sequencing was done on a sample of PBMCs or T cells enriched from blood (not recorded which). The receptors originated from a woman aged 40-49 years with acute COVID-19. The CDR3 runs from the conserved cysteine through the conserved F or W. A D gene is named only where the DNA matches it firmly. The size field is filled for only some rows; it gives once, few, many or a size class.

J gene | D gene | clone size | V gene | CDR3 protein | CDR3 DNA
TRBJ2-3 | . | . | TRBV6-2/TRBV6-3 | CASSSGLRTDTQYF | TGTGCCAGCAGTTCGGGACTTCGCACAGATACGCAGTATTTT
TRBJ2-3 | TRBD2 | . | TRBV7-2 | CASTPERGGTDTQYF | TGTGCCAGCACCCCAGAGCGGGGGGGCACAGATACGCAGTATTTT
TRBJ2-3 | TRBD1 | once | TRBV5-4 | CASSGDRAVTDTQYF | TGTGCCAGCAGCGGGGACAGGGCAGTCACAGATACGCAGTATTTT
TRBJ2-4 | TRBD1 | . | TRBV5-5 | CASSSGTGIGVQYF | TGTGCCAGCAGCTCCGGGACAGGGATCGGGGTTCAGTACTTC
TRBJ2-7 | TRBD2 | . | TRBV6-2/TRBV6-3 | CASSSPGSGRNEQYF | TGTGCCAGCAGTTCCCCCGGTAGCGGGAGGAACGAGCAGTACTTC
TRBJ2-1 | TRBD2 | . | TRBV5-1 | CASSLDLAGGINEQFF | TGCGCCAGCAGCTTGGATCTAGCGGGGGGCATCAATGAGCAGTTCTTC
TRBJ2-1 | . | . | TRBV10-2 | CASTSDSSYNEQFF | TGCGCCAGCACCTCGGACTCGTCCTACAATGAGCAGTTCTTC
TRBJ2-5 | TRBD2 | . | TRBV5-1 | CASSSGLAEETQYF | TGCGCCAGCAGTTCCGGACTAGCGGAAGAGACCCAGTACTTC
TRBJ1-1 | . | . | TRBV27 | CASSSGLRYTEAFF | TGTGCCAGCAGTAGCGGACTCCGGTACACTGAAGCTTTCTTT
TRBJ2-2 | TRBD1 | . | TRBV15 | CATSRDTGQGGTGELFF | TGTGCCACCAGCAGAGATACTGGACAGGGGGGCACCGGGGAGCTGTTTTTT
TRBJ1-4 | . | . | TRBV27 | CASSLLGGVLFF | TGTGCCAGCAGTTTATTAGGGGGGGTGCTGTTTTTT
TRBJ1-2 | TRBD1 | . | TRBV7-9 | CASSPRTGVNYGYTF | TGTGCCAGCAGCCCACGGACAGGGGTTAACTATGGCTACACCTTC
TRBJ1-4 | TRBD1 | . | TRBV7-2 | CASSSQTGKGEKLFF | TGTGCCAGCAGCTCCCAGACAGGGAAAGGTGAAAAACTGTTTTTT
TRBJ2-5 | TRBD2 | . | TRBV5-5 | CASSLDRPSGGDHGTQYF | TGTGCCAGCAGCTTGGATCGCCCTAGCGGGGGGGACCATGGGACCCAGTACTTC
TRBJ1-4 | . | few | TRBV28 | CASSLTEEGITNEKLFF | TGTGCCAGCAGCCTAACAGAGGAGGGTATAACTAATGAAAAACTGTTTTTT
TRBJ2-7 | TRBD2 | few | TRBV4-1 | CASSLAVAGGYEQYF | TGCGCCAGCAGCCTGGCGGTAGCGGGAGGTTACGAGCAGTACTTC
TRBJ2-7 | TRBD2 | . | TRBV11-2 | CASSSSGRAFEQYF | TGTGCCAGCAGCTCAAGCGGGAGGGCCTTCGAGCAGTACTTC
TRBJ2-7 | . | . | TRBV19 | CASSISGGPVYEQYF | TGTGCCAGTAGTATATCTGGCGGGCCCGTCTACGAGCAGTACTTC
TRBJ2-5 | . | . | TRBV21-1 | CASSKVNLAGDLQETQYF | TGTGCCAGCAGCAAAGTTAATTTAGCGGGGGACCTCCAAGAGACCCAGTACTTC
TRBJ1-5 | . | once | TRBV27 | CASSPGNLGNQPQHF | TGTGCCAGCAGTCCAGGGAACCTTGGCAATCAGCCCCAGCATTTT
TRBJ1-5 | TRBD1 | . | TRBV10-1 | CASSETTGDSNQPQHF | TGCGCCAGCAGTGAGACGACAGGGGATAGCAATCAGCCCCAGCATTTT
TRBJ2-1 | TRBD2 | once | TRBV4-3 | CASSQAQFQAGGPTVQFF | TGCGCCAGCAGCCAAGCTCAGTTCCAAGCGGGAGGGCCAACTGTGCAGTTCTTC
TRBJ1-6 | TRBD1 | . | TRBV3-1/TRBV3-2 | CASSQGRDRASPLHF | TGTGCCAGCAGCCAAGGTAGGGACAGGGCTTCACCCCTCCACTTT
TRBJ2-3 | TRBD2 | . | TRBV7-8 | CASSLGLAIDTQYF | TGTGCCAGCAGCTTAGGACTAGCCATCGATACGCAGTATTTT
TRBJ2-2 | . | . | TRBV27 | CASSSGRPGGRGGTGELFF | TGTGCCAGCAGTTCCGGCCGGCCGGGTGGCAGGGGAGGGACCGGGGAGCTGTTTTTT
TRBJ2-3 | TRBD2 | . | TRBV5-1 | CASSSGAGGDTQYF | TGCGCCAGCAGCTCAGGAGCGGGGGGAGATACGCAGTATTTT
TRBJ1-1 | . | . | TRBV11-1 | CASSLLDTEAFF | TGTGCCAGCAGCTTACTTGACACTGAAGCTTTCTTT
TRBJ1-2 | . | . | TRBV5-6 | CASNTRGTANYGYTF | TGTGCCAGCAACACAAGAGGGACTGCTAACTATGGCTACACCTTC
TRBJ2-1 | . | . | TRBV5-8 | CASSLASEGGPYNEQFF | TGTGCCAGCAGCTTGGCCTCTGAGGGAGGACCCTACAATGAGCAGTTCTTC
TRBJ2-1 | . | . | TRBV11-3 | CASSLGRQGSNEQFF | TGTGCCAGCAGCTTGGGCCGGCAGGGGAGCAATGAGCAGTTCTTC
TRBJ2-7 | . | . | TRBV10-3 | CAISEGGSSYEQYF | TGTGCCATCAGTGAAGGGGGAAGCTCCTACGAACAGTACTTC
TRBJ2-7 | TRBD2 | . | TRBV5-8 | CASSRTLSGRASYEQYF | TGTGCCAGCAGCCGAACCCTTAGCGGGAGGGCCTCCTACGAGCAGTACTTC
TRBJ1-1 | . | . | TRBV6-5 | CATIQQTNTEAFF | TGTGCCACCATACAACAAACGAACACTGAAGCTTTCTTT
TRBJ2-5 | . | . | TRBV7-2 | CASSPGGAGQETQYF | TGTGCCAGCAGCCCAGGCGGGGCGGGGCAAGAGACCCAGTACTTC
TRBJ1-5 | . | . | TRBV18 | CASSSSENQPQHF | TGTGCCAGCTCATCCTCAGAAAATCAGCCCCAGCATTTT
TRBJ1-5 | TRBD1 | once | TRBV7-2 | CASSLETGGGQPQHF | TGTGCCAGCAGCTTAGAGACAGGGGGCGGTCAGCCCCAGCATTTT
TRBJ1-2 | . | . | TRBV9 | CASKGPLGGAMANYGYTF | TGTGCCAGCAAAGGTCCTCTTGGGGGCGCGATGGCTAACTATGGCTACACCTTC
TRBJ2-7 | . | . | TRBV11-2 | CASSPWEGGEKYF | TGTGCCAGCAGCCCTTGGGAGGGGGGCGAAAAGTACTTC
TRBJ2-5 | TRBD2 | . | TRBV28 | CASSSAGVRETQYF | TGTGCCAGCAGTTCAGCGGGGGTACGGGAGACCCAGTACTTC
TRBJ1-5 | . | . | TRBV3-1/TRBV3-2 | CASSQDLSSNQPQHF | TGTGCCAGCAGCCAAGATTTGAGCAGCAATCAGCCCCAGCATTTT
TRBJ1-1 | TRBD1 | . | TRBV6-5 | CASSKDRGPAFF | TGTGCCAGCAGTAAGGACAGGGGCCCAGCTTTCTTT
TRBJ1-2 | TRBD1 | . | TRBV28 | CASSDPTGGEYGYTF | TGTGCCAGCAGTGACCCGACAGGGGGCGAATATGGCTACACCTTC
TRBJ1-3 | . | few | TRBV19 | CASSTLPGEGGTIYF | TGTGCCAGTAGCACCCTTCCAGGGGAGGGTGGGACCATATATTTT
TRBJ1-5 | . | . | TRBV12-3/TRBV12-4 | CASSFSGNQPQHF | TGTGCCAGCAGTTTCAGCGGGAATCAGCCCCAGCATTTT
TRBJ2-3 | TRBD2 | . | TRBV7-9 | CASSRSGGTDTQYF | TGTGCCAGCAGCCGTAGCGGGGGCACAGATACGCAGTATTTT
TRBJ2-5 | TRBD2 | . | TRBV7-8 | CASSPYLLAGEEETQYF | TGTGCCAGCAGCCCCTACTTGCTAGCGGGAGAAGAAGAGACCCAGTACTTC
TRBJ2-7 | TRBD1 | . | TRBV7-2 | CASSLDRGGIYEQYF | TGTGCCAGCAGCTTGGACAGGGGGGGCATCTACGAGCAGTACTTC
TRBJ2-3 | TRBD2 | . | TRBV3-1/TRBV3-2 | CASSRTSGTDTQYF | TGTGCCAGCAGCCGGACTAGCGGCACAGATACGCAGTATTTT
TRBJ1-1 | . | . | TRBV5-1 | CASSSTPGGYVAFF | TGCGCCAGCAGCTCGACCCCGGGGGGCTACGTAGCTTTCTTT
TRBJ1-1 | TRBD1 | . | TRBV19 | CASTGQGVNTEAFF | TGTGCCAGTACGGGACAGGGGGTAAACACTGAAGCTTTCTTT
TRBJ2-1 | . | . | TRBV9 | CASSPETGTGNNEQFF | TGTGCCAGCAGCCCAGAGACCGGGACTGGGAACAATGAGCAGTTCTTC
TRBJ2-7 | . | . | TRBV4-3 | CASSQGGGSYEQYF | TGCGCCAGCAGCCAAGGGGGCGGTTCCTACGAGCAGTACTTC